This TCR beta chain came from a study of blood T cell repertoires in COVID-19. CDR3 length: 13 amino acids. CDR1 and CDR2 (germline): ENHRY, SYGVKD. The germline V and J ends were trimmed by 10 bases and 2 bases, with 12 bases remaining between them. Libraries were prepared by immunoSEQ multiplex PCR; TCRdb keeps only in-frame clonotypes and omits some of them. Among 13,000 to 15,000 clones, 85% to 90% were seen once, and the ten largest hold roughly 2.3%. The TCR sequence derives from a woman in her 70s in a cohort sampled during active or convalescent COVID-19. Sequenced input: peripheral blood. This chain links TRBV10-3 with TRBJ1-5; the D gene is possibly TRBD1 (5 bases). The CDR3 spells CATTQGGNQPQHF. CDR3 sequence (DNA): TGTGCCACCACTCAGGGCGGCAATCAGCCCCAGCATTTT.